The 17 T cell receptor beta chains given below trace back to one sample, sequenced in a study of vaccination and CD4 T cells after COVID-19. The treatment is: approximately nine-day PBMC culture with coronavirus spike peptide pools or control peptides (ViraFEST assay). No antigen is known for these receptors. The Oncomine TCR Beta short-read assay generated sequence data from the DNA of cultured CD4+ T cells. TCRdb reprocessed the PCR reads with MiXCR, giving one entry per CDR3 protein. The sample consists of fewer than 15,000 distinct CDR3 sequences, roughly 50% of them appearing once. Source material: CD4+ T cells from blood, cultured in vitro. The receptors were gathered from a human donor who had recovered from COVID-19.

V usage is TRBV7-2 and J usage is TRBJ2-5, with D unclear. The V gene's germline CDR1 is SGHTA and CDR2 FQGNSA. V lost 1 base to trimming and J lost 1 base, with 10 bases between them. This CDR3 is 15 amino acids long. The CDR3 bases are TGTGCCAGCAGCTTAGACCTCCGGGTCCAAGAGACCCAGTACTTC. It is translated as CASSLDLRVQETQYF. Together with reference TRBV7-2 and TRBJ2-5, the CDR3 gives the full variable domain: GAGVSQSPSNKVTEKGKDVELRCDPISGHTALYWYRQSLGQGLEFLIYFQGNSAPDKSGLPSDRFSAERTGGSVSTLTIQRTQQEDSAVYLCASSLDLRVQETQYFGPGTRLLVL.

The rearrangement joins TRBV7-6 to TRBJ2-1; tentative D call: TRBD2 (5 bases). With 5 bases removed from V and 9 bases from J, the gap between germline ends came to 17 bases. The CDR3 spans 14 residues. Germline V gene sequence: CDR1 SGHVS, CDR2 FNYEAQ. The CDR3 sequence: CASSPTTRWVEQFF. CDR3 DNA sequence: TGTGCCAGCAGCCCGACAACTAGGTGGGTTGAGCAGTTCTTC.

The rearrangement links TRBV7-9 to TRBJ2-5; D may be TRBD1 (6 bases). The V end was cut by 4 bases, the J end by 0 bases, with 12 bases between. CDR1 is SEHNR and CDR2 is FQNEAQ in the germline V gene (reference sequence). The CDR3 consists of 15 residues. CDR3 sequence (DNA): TGTGCCAGCAGCTCACTGGACAGATACCAAGAGACCCAGTACTTC. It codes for CASSSLDRYQETQYF.

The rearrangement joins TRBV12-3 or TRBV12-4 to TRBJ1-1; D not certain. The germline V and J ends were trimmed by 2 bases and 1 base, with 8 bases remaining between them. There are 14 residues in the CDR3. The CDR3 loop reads CASSLRGANTEAFF. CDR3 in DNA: TGTGCCAGCAGTTTACGGGGAGCGAACACTGAAGCTTTCTTT.

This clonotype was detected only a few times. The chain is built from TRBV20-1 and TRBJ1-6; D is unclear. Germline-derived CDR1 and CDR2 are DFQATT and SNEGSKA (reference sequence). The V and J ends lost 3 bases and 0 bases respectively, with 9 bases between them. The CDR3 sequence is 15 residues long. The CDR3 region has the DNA TGCAGTGCTAGCGGGCAGAGCTCCTATAATTCACCCCTCCACTTT. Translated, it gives CSASGQSSYNSPLHF.

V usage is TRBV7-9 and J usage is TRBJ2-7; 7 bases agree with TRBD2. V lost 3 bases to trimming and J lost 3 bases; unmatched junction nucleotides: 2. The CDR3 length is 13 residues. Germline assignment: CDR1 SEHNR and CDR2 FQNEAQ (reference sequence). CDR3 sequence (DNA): TGTGCCAGCAGCTTCACGGGGGGCTACGAGCAGTACTTC. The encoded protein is CASSFTGGYEQYF. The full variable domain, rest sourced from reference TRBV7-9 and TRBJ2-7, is DTGVSQNPRHKITKRGQNVTFRCDPISEHNRLYWYRQTLGQGPEFLTYFQNEAQLEKSRLLSDRFSAERPKGSFSTLEIQRTEQGDSAMYLCASSFTGGYEQYFGPGTRLTVT.

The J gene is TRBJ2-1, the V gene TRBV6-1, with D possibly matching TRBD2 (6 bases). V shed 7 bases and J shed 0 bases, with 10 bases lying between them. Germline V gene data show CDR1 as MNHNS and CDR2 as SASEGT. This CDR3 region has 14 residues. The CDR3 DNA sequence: TGTGCCAGCAAAACGGAGGGCTCCTACAATGAGCAGTTCTTC. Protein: CASKTEGSYNEQFF.

CDR3 sequence (DNA): TGTGCCACCGGGGACTATACAGATACGCAGTATTTT. Translating it yields CATGDYTDTQYF. This chain uses TRBV6-1 with TRBJ2-3, with TRBD2 identical over 7 bases. Per germline, CDR1 MNHNS and CDR2 SASEGT. The trim removed 10 bases at V and 3 bases at J, leaving 4 bases unmatched. The CDR3 has 12 amino acids.

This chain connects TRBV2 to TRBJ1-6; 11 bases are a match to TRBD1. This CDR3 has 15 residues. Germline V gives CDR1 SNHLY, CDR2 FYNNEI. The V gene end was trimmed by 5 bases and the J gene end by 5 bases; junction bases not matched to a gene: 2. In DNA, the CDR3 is TGTGCCAGCAGTCTGGACAGGGGGCATAATTCACCCCTCCACTTT. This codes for CASSLDRGHNSPLHF. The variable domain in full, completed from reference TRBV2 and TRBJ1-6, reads EPEVTQTPSHQVTQMGQEVILRCVPISNHLYFYWYRQILGQKVEFLVSFYNNEISEKSEIFDDQFSVERPDGSNFTLKIRSTKLEDSAMYFCASSLDRGHNSPLHFGNGTRLTVT.

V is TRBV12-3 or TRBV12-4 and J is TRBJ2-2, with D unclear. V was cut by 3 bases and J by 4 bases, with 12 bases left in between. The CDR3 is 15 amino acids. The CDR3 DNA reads TGTGCCAGCAGTTTCCTTGGAAGTGGCACCGGGGAGCTGTTTTTT. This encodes CASSFLGSGTGELFF.

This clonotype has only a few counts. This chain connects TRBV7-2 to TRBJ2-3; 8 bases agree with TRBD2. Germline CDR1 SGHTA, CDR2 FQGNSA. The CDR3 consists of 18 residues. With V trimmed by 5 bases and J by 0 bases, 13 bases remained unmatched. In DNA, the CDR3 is TGTGCCAGCAGCCTATTCCACCAGGCTAGCGGGAGCACAGATACGCAGTATTTT. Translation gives CASSLFHQASGSTDTQYF.

CDR3 region: CASRKGYSSGNTIYF. The DNA of the CDR3 is TGTGCCAGCAGGAAAGGGTACAGCTCTGGAAACACCATATATTTT. The chain carries TRBV12-3 or TRBV12-4 and TRBJ1-3; no clear D. The germline V and J ends were trimmed by 6 bases and 0 bases, with 12 bases remaining between them. The CDR3 consists of 15 residues.

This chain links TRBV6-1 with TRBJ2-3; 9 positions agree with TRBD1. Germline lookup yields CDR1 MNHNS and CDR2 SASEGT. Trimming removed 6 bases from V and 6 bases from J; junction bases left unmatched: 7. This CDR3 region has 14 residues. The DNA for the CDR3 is TGTGCCAGCAGGACTACAGGGGGCAGGGATACGCAGTATTTT. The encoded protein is CASRTTGGRDTQYF.

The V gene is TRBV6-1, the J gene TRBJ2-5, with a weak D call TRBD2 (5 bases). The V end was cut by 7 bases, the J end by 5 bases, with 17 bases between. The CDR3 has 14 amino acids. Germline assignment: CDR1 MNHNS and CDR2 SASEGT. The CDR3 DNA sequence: TGTGCCAGCAAAGCGGACCTGCGTGGGGAGACCCAGTACTTC. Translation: CASKADLRGETQYF.

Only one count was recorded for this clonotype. The CDR3 region is CASTFLNTGELFF. CDR3 DNA sequence: TGTGCCAGCACTTTTCTTAACACCGGGGAGCTGTTTTTT. The rearrangement links TRBV28 to TRBJ2-2; D gene ambiguous. This CDR3 comprises 13 residues. In germline, CDR1 is MDHEN, CDR2 SYDVKM. Trimming left V 7 bases short and J 2 bases short, with 8 bases between.

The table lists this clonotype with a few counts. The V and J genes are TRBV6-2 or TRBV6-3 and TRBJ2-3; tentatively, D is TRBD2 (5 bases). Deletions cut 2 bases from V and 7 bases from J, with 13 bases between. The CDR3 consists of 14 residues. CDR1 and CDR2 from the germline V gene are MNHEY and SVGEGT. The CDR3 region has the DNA TGTGCCAGCAGTTACCGACTCGGGGAGTATACGCAGTATTTT. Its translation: CASSYRLGEYTQYF.

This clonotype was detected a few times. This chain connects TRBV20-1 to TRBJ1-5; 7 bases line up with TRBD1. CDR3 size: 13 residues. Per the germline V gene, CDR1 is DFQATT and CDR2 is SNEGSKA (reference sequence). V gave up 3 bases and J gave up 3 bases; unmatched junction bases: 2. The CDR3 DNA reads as TGCAGTGCTAGCGGACAGGACAATCAGCCCCAGCATTTT. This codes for CSASGQDNQPQHF.